Shown below are 19 T cell receptor beta chains from a single sample sequenced in a study of somatic mutations in cytotoxic T cells in rheumatoid arthritis. The table came from immunoSEQ multiplex PCR; TCRdb's copy has only in-frame clones and leaves some out. The sample yields tens of thousands of clones, about four fifths seen once. Material for sequencing was CD8+ T cells sorted from blood. Receptors originate from an adult with rheumatoid arthritis.

The rearrangement links TRBV9 to TRBJ2-2, with 8 bases identical to TRBD2. Germline V gives CDR1 SGDLS, CDR2 YYNGEE. The CDR3 is 15 amino acids. Trimming at V came to 0 bases and at J to 7 bases, leaving 5 bases not matched to a gene. The CDR3 DNA follows: TGTGCCAGCAGCGTAGATGGACTAGCTATCGGGGAGCTGTTTTTT. Its protein product is CASSVDGLAIGELFF.

This chain connects TRBV5-4 to TRBJ2-3; D tentatively reads TRBD1 or TRBD2 (6 bases each). This CDR3 spans 14 amino acids. CDR1 is SGHNT and CDR2 is YYREEE in the germline V gene (reference sequence). Trimming left V 0 bases short and J 5 bases short, with 10 bases between. Here the CDR3 DNA reads TGTGCCAGCAGCTTGGAGGAGGGGGAAGATACGCAGTATTTT. It yields the protein CASSLEEGEDTQYF.

The chain couples TRBV6-5 to TRBJ1-6; no firm D call. Germline values: CDR1 MNHEY, CDR2 SVGAGI. The CDR3 loop spans 16 amino acids. Trimming took off 4 bases at V and 0 bases at J, with 10 bases between the two ends. The CDR3 loop is CASSLSQSSYNSPLHF. The CDR3 DNA sequence: TGTGCCAGCAGTTTAAGTCAGAGCTCCTATAATTCACCCCTCCACTTT.

The V gene is TRBV13, the J gene TRBJ2-7, with 8 bases identical to TRBD1. Germline V gene data show CDR1 as PRHDT and CDR2 as FYEKMQ (reference sequence). This CDR3 contains 13 residues. The CDR3 sequence: CASSQGQGYKQYV. CDR3 DNA sequence: TGTGCCAGCAGCCAAGGACAGGGCTACAAGCAGTACGTC.

The genes are TRBV5-1 and TRBJ1-3; weak D call: TRBD1 (5 bases). V dropped 4 bases and J dropped 1 base, with 9 bases sitting between them. The CDR3 extends over 14 amino acids. The germline gives CDR1 SGHRS, CDR2 YFSETQ. CDR3 protein: CASSLGESGNTIYF. The CDR3 nucleotides read TGCGCCAGCAGCCTAGGGGAATCTGGAAACACCATATATTTT.

The chain employs TRBV4-3 and TRBJ1-5; no firm D call. V lost 0 bases, J lost 6 bases, and 6 bases lay in between. The CDR3 has 13 residues. Germline CDR1 and CDR2: LGHNA and YSLEER. The CDR3 DNA sequence: TGCGCCAGCAGCCAAGAGTGGGGTCAGCCCCAGCATTTT. Amino acid sequence: CASSQEWGQPQHF.

The chain joins TRBV27 to TRBJ2-2, with 7 bases aligning to TRBD2. V gave up 2 bases and J gave up 6 bases; unmatched junction bases: 3. Germline V gene lookup returns CDR1 MNHEY and CDR2 SMNVEV (reference sequence). CDR3 length equals 14 residues. The CDR3 loop reads CASSLPGGAGELFF. The DNA for the CDR3 is TGTGCCAGCAGTTTACCGGGGGGAGCCGGGGAGCTGTTTTTT.

The genes are TRBV4-2 and TRBJ2-2; D uncertain. V lost 6 bases and J lost 0, with 11 bases in between. The CDR3 spans 15 residues. Germline V gene sequence: CDR1 LGHNA, CDR2 YNFKEQ. The CDR3 DNA reads as TGTGCCAGCAGTTTCTCGCAGTCGAACACCGGGGAGCTGTTTTTT. Its translation is CASSFSQSNTGELFF.

This clone is a singleton in its sample. The chain couples TRBV11-2 to TRBJ2-1; D is tentatively TRBD1 or TRBD2 (6 bases each). Germline-derived CDR1 and CDR2 are SGHAT and FQNNGV. The CDR3 extends over 13 amino acids. The V and J ends lost 3 bases and 8 bases respectively, with 11 bases between them. The CDR3 DNA is TGTGCCAGCAGCTTGGGGGGCGGGCATGAGCAGTTCTTC. Amino acids: CASSLGGGHEQFF.

The chain is built from TRBV29-1 and TRBJ1-2; D is undetermined. This CDR3 is 11 amino acids long. V lost 3 bases and J lost 3, with 5 bases in between. In germline, CDR1 is SQVTM, CDR2 ANQGSEA. The CDR3 loop reads CSVEGYYGYTF. The CDR3 nucleotides are TGCAGCGTTGAGGGATACTATGGCTACACCTTC. The full variable domain, its missing parts supplied by reference TRBV29-1 and TRBJ1-2, is SAVISQKPSRDICQRGTSLTIQCQVDSQVTMMFWYRQQPGQSLTLIATANQGSEATYESGFVIDKFPISRPNLTFSTLTVSNMSPEDSSIYLCSVEGYYGYTFGSGTRLTVV.

This rearrangement joins TRBV13 to TRBJ1-1, with a possible D match to TRBD1 (5 bases). The V gene lost 5 bases and the J gene lost 5 bases, with 15 bases spanning the gap. This CDR3 region has 14 residues. Germline V gene data show CDR1 as PRHDT and CDR2 as FYEKMQ (reference sequence). CDR3 region: CASSQRGGDTEAFF. CDR3 in DNA: TGTGCCAGCAGCCAACGGGGGGGAGATACTGAAGCTTTCTTT.

CDR3 DNA sequence: TGTGCCAGCAGTTTATACGGGGACACGCCGAACACTGAAGCTTTCTTT. Protein: CASSLYGDTPNTEAFF. This chain connects TRBV27 to TRBJ1-1, with D maybe TRBD1 (6 bases). Germline loops: CDR1 MNHEY, CDR2 SMNVEV (reference sequence). The CDR3 has 16 residues. V was trimmed by 1 base and J by 1 base, leaving 13 bases between them.

The J gene is TRBJ1-1, the V gene TRBV9, with 11 bases fitting TRBD1. This CDR3 has 13 residues. V trimming: 3 bases; J trimming: 10 bases; junction bases outside the gene matches: 5. Looked up from germline, CDR1 is SGDLS and CDR2 is YYNGEE. CDR3 sequence (DNA): TGTGCCAGCAGCGAATCAGGGACAGGGGGAGCTTTCTTT. This gives the protein CASSESGTGGAFF. Looking up the rest from reference TRBV9 and TRBJ1-1 gives the full variable domain: DSGVTQTPKHLITATGQRVTLRCSPRSGDLSVYWYQQSLDQGLQFLIQYYNGEERAKGNILERFSAQQFPDLHSELNLSSLELGDSALYFCASSESGTGGAFFGQGTRLTVV.

This chain connects TRBV27 to TRBJ2-5, with D perhaps TRBD2 (6 bases). V was cut by 1 base and J by 4 bases, with 10 bases left in between. The CDR3 length is 14 residues. The germline V gene encodes CDR1 MNHEY and CDR2 SMNVEV (reference sequence). The CDR3 reads CASSLYGGGETQYF. For the CDR3, the DNA is TGTGCCAGCAGTTTATATGGGGGAGGAGAGACCCAGTACTTC.

This clone was detected only a few times. V usage is TRBV27 and J usage is TRBJ1-2, with D perhaps matching TRBD1 (6 bases). Trimming cost V 7 bases and J 3 bases, with 18 bases left between them. CDR3 length equals 15 residues. Germline V gene sequence: CDR1 MNHEY, CDR2 SMNVEV (reference sequence). CDR3 sequence: CASTVTGGADYGYTF. CDR3 DNA: TGTGCCAGCACCGTGACGGGGGGCGCCGACTATGGCTACACCTTC.

The rearrangement joins TRBV6-6 to TRBJ1-5, with a weak D call TRBD1 (6 bases). CDR1 and CDR2 from the germline V gene are MNHNY and SVGAGI (reference sequence). This CDR3 has 13 residues. The V and J ends lost 6 bases and 3 bases respectively, with 9 bases between them. The CDR3 region has the DNA TGTGCCAGCAGACGGGACATCAATCAGCCCCAGCATTTT. Protein product: CASRRDINQPQHF.

CDR3 loop: CASSYTGSEQYF. DNA of the CDR3: TGTGCCAGCAGCTATACAGGGTCCGAGCAGTACTTC. This rearrangement joins TRBV7-9 to TRBJ2-7, with D maybe TRBD1 (6 bases). Germline CDR1 and CDR2: SEHNR and FQNEAQ (reference sequence). This CDR3 region has 12 residues. The germline V and J ends were trimmed by 4 bases and 6 bases, with 10 bases remaining between them.

The chain combines TRBV2 with TRBJ2-3; tentatively, D is TRBD1 (6 bases). The CDR3 totals 16 residues. CDR1 SNHLY and CDR2 FYNNEI come from the germline V gene. Between the trimmed V and J ends, which lost 5 bases and 0 bases, there was a span of 15 bases. CDR3 in amino acids: CASSPGTGFSTDTQYF. CDR3 coding DNA: TGTGCCAGCAGTCCAGGCACAGGGTTTAGCACAGATACGCAGTATTTT.

The V gene is TRBV9, the J gene TRBJ2-3, with TRBD1 matching 8 bases. Germline loops: CDR1 SGDLS, CDR2 YYNGEE. Losses at the gene ends were 4 bases for V and 3 bases for J; bases not matched to a gene: 7. CDR3 length: 15 amino acids. CDR3 sequence: CASSPQGAKTDTQYF. The CDR3 DNA reads TGTGCCAGCAGCCCCCAGGGGGCGAAAACAGATACGCAGTATTTT.